Below, 11 T cell receptor beta chains from the same sample are listed, as sequenced in a study of T cells in Graves' hyperthyroidism and ophthalmopathy. Template material for amplifying TCR beta CDR3 regions consisted of RNA transcripts. Primed by the HTBI set, a first-round RT-PCR was run on the TCR CDR3. TCRdb ran MiXCR on the multiplex PCR reads and lists one entry per CDR3 protein. The sample lists hundreds of thousands of distinct CDR3 sequences, about 14% seen once, with around 4.1% in the top ten. Sample: blood. Every receptor here comes from a woman aged 40 to 50 with Graves' ophthalmopathy.

Ten or more counts support this clonotype. V usage is TRBV6-1 and J usage is TRBJ2-7, with D perhaps matching TRBD1 (6 bases). Trimming took off 8 bases at V and 2 bases at J, with 10 bases between the two ends. CDR3 size: 12 residues. Germline values: CDR1 MNHNS, CDR2 SASEGT. Written as DNA, the CDR3 is TGTGCCAGCTGGGGGACACCCTACGAGCAGTACTTC. Translating it yields CASWGTPYEQYF.

This clonotype was seen many times. The chain joins TRBV6-5 to TRBJ1-1; D uncertain. V was shortened by 2 bases and J by 6 bases, with 13 bases between the two germline ends. Germline assignment: CDR1 MNHEY and CDR2 SVGAGI. The CDR3 loop spans 14 amino acids. The CDR3 nucleotides read TGTGCCAGCAGTTACCTCGGGTCGGTGGCTGAAGCTTTCTTT. Translating it yields CASSYLGSVAEAFF.

Many counts were recorded for this clonotype. The chain employs TRBV11-1 and TRBJ1-1; a weak D match, TRBD1 (5 bases). V lost 5 bases and J lost 3, with 19 bases in between. CDR3 length equals 16 residues. CDR1 is SGHAT and CDR2 is FQDESV in the germline V gene (reference sequence). The CDR3 region is CASSTGAGRGDTEAFF. The CDR3 DNA reads TGTGCCAGCAGCACCGGAGCGGGGAGGGGAGACACTGAAGCTTTCTTT. Complete variable domain (other parts from reference TRBV11-1 and TRBJ1-1): EAEVAQSPRYKITEKSQAVAFWCDPISGHATLYWYRQILGQGPELLVQFQDESVVDDSQLPKDRFSAERLKGVDSTLKIQPAELGDSAMYLCASSTGAGRGDTEAFFGQGTRLTVV.

V is TRBV6-2 or TRBV6-3 and J is TRBJ2-7; the match to TRBD1 covers 10 bases. The germline CDR1 and CDR2 sequences are MNHEY and SVGEGT. This CDR3 has 15 amino acids. Germline trimming cut 8 bases from V and 5 bases from J; bases unmatched to any gene: 12. The DNA for the CDR3 is TGTGCCAGCTCAGGGTCGGGACAGGGGTTCCACGAGCAGTACTTC. Translation gives CASSGSGQGFHEQYF.

The chain couples TRBV29-1 to TRBJ2-1; D possibly corresponds to TRBD2 (6 bases). V dropped 4 bases and J dropped 0 bases, with 10 bases sitting between them. This CDR3 region has 14 residues. Germline CDR1 is SQVTM and CDR2 is ANQGSEA. As DNA, the CDR3 is TGCAGCGTTGTTGGGGGGAGCTCCTACAATGAGCAGTTCTTC. Translating gives CSVVGGSSYNEQFF.

At least ten counts were recorded for this clonotype. The genes are TRBV5-1 and TRBJ1-1, with D perhaps TRBD1 (6 bases). V was shortened by 4 bases and J by 5 bases, with 12 bases between the two germline ends. This CDR3 is 13 amino acids long. Germline V gives CDR1 SGHRS, CDR2 YFSETQ. CDR3 sequence: CASSIQDRTEAFF. The DNA for the CDR3 is TGCGCCAGCAGCATCCAAGACAGGACTGAAGCTTTCTTT.

This clonotype was observed at least ten times. This rearrangement joins TRBV27 to TRBJ1-5; unclear D gene. This CDR3 has 13 residues. The V end lost 3 bases, the J end lost 3 bases, and 6 bases lay between the germline ends. The germline gives CDR1 MNHEY, CDR2 SMNVEV (reference sequence). CDR3 coding DNA: TGTGCCAGCAGTTTGAAGGTCAATCAGCCCCAGCATTTT. Its translation is CASSLKVNQPQHF.

In this sample, this clonotype turned up a few times. The V and J genes are TRBV3-1 and TRBJ1-2; maybe TRBD1 (5 bases). Germline CDR1 and CDR2: LGHDT and YNNKEL (reference sequence). The CDR3 has 14 amino acids. Deletions cut 0 bases from V and 4 bases from J, with 9 bases between. CDR3 residues: CASSQDYQGYGYTF. Written as DNA, the CDR3 is TGTGCCAGCAGCCAAGACTACCAGGGCTATGGCTACACCTTC.

This clonotype was observed many times. This sequence joins TRBV6-1 and TRBJ1-2; a weak D match, TRBD1 (5 bases). Deletions cut 6 bases from V and 4 bases from J, with 9 bases between. Germline V gene data show CDR1 as MNHNS and CDR2 as SASEGT. The CDR3 is 12 residues long. CDR3: CASRTGRYGYTF. Here the CDR3 DNA reads TGTGCCAGCAGAACAGGTCGCTATGGCTACACCTTC.

The rearrangement joins TRBV19 to TRBJ1-5; 9 bases align to TRBD1. This CDR3 has 16 residues. Trimming removed 7 bases from V and 1 base from J; junction bases left unmatched: 8. From germline, CDR1 is LNHDA and CDR2 SQIVND (reference sequence). This chain's CDR3 is CASNPRQGESNQPQHF. Written as DNA, the CDR3 is TGTGCCAGTAACCCCCGACAGGGGGAGAGCAATCAGCCCCAGCATTTT.

This clonotype was recorded at least ten times. The chain joins TRBV6-5 to TRBJ1-1; no clear D. The CDR3 runs 11 residues. The V end lost 2 bases, the J end lost 11 bases, and 9 bases lay between the germline ends. CDR1 is MNHEY and CDR2 is SVGAGI in the germline V gene. CDR3 nucleotides: TGTGCCAGCAGTTACGACGGTTTGGCTTTCTTT. Protein product: CASSYDGLAFF.